The 30 T cell receptor beta chains below all came from one sample that was sequenced in a study of cytomegalovirus exposure and HLA in healthy donors. PCR was performed using 60 Vbeta and 13 Jbeta primers. The data were produced by immunoSEQ multiplex PCR, yet TCRdb's version contains in-frame clones alone and is incomplete. The sample yields more than 85,000 clones, around 80% seen once. The sample was PBMCs. These receptors were obtained from a man aged 25-45 years in good health and CMV-seropositive.

The rearrangement joins TRBV5-4 to TRBJ1-2; D gene uncertain. The CDR3 has 14 amino acids. V was cut by 1 base and J by 4 bases, with 11 bases left in between. The germline V gene encodes CDR1 SGHNT and CDR2 YYREEE (reference sequence). The CDR3 reads CASSLRGLGYGYTF. CDR3 nucleotides: TGTGCCAGCAGCTTGCGCGGGCTGGGCTATGGCTACACCTTC.

The chain combines TRBV19 with TRBJ1-1; 8 bases match TRBD1. The germline V gene encodes CDR1 LNHDA and CDR2 SQIVND (reference sequence). This CDR3 is built from 15 residues. The trim removed 7 bases at V and 4 bases at J, leaving 11 bases unmatched. Here the CDR3 reads CASIRPGGTGTEAFF. CDR3 in DNA: TGTGCCAGTATTCGTCCAGGGGGCACGGGCACTGAAGCTTTCTTT.

The count of this clone is one. V is TRBV7-2 and J is TRBJ1-2; D unclear. V lost 5 bases, J lost 4 bases, and 11 bases lay in between. The CDR3 runs to 13 residues. Germline V gene lookup returns CDR1 SGHTA and CDR2 FQGNSA. CDR3 bases: TGTGCCAGCAGCCCCCCCGGGTTCTATGGCTACACCTTC. It yields the protein CASSPPGFYGYTF.

This sequence joins TRBV2 and TRBJ2-7; TRBD2 matches 7 bases. J gave up 3 bases and V 8 bases, and 4 bases lay outside the gene matches. Germline CDR1 SNHLY, CDR2 FYNNEI. The CDR3 totals 12 residues. This CDR3 is CASPVAGYEQYF. For the CDR3, the DNA is TGTGCCAGCCCGGTAGCGGGCTACGAGCAGTACTTC.

The V and J genes are TRBV4-1 and TRBJ2-1, with D unresolved. Trimming removed 0 bases at V and 0 bases at J, with 12 bases between. Per the germline V gene, CDR1 is MGHRA and CDR2 is YSYEKL. There are 17 residues in the CDR3. CDR3 bases: TGCGCCAGCAGCCAAGAACTCCTCTTTGACTCCTACAATGAGCAGTTCTTC. It is translated as CASSQELLFDSYNEQFF.

This clone was counted only a few times. This chain uses TRBV28 with TRBJ1-6, with D perhaps TRBD1 (5 bases). Germline loops: CDR1 MDHEN, CDR2 SYDVKM. Trimming cost V 6 bases and J 3 bases, with 15 bases left between them. This CDR3 contains 16 residues. The DNA of the CDR3 is TGTGCCAGCAGGTCCGGACACTTTTACTATAATTCACCCCTCCACTTT. This encodes CASRSGHFYYNSPLHF.

This sequence joins TRBV7-2 and TRBJ1-1; D unclear. Germline V CDR1 and CDR2: SGHTA, FQGNSA. V was trimmed by 5 bases and J by 1 base, leaving 11 bases between them. The CDR3 is 14 residues long. The CDR3 here is CASSLDDWNTEAFF. The CDR3 bases are TGTGCCAGCAGCCTCGACGACTGGAACACTGAAGCTTTCTTT.

On this clone: A read error may account for a junction end that differs from germline. V usage is TRBV7-7 and J usage is TRBJ2-5; D remains ambiguous. This CDR3 has 13 amino acids. Germline CDR1 is SSHAT and CDR2 is FNYEAQ (reference sequence). The CDR3 DNA is TGTGCTAGCAGCTTAGGTCGGCAAGAGACCCAGTACTTC. The encoded protein is CASSLGRQETQYF.

The rearrangement joins TRBV7-2 to TRBJ2-7; TRBD2 matches 9 bases. Trimming removed 4 bases from V and 4 bases from J; junction bases left unmatched: 8. Germline CDR1 SGHTA, CDR2 FQGNSA. The CDR3 has 15 residues. The CDR3 DNA reads TGTGCCAGCAGCTCTACCTCAGCGGGGGGTTACGAGCAGTACTTC. Protein: CASSSTSAGGYEQYF. Full variable domain (missing parts from reference TRBV7-2 and TRBJ2-7): GAGVSQSPSNKVTEKGKDVELRCDPISGHTALYWYRQSLGQGLEFLIYFQGNSAPDKSGLPSDRFSAERTGGSVSTLTIQRTQQEDSAVYLCASSSTSAGGYEQYFGPGTRLTVT.

This chain links TRBV6-1 with TRBJ2-3; TRBD2 aligns across 8 bases. V lost 0 bases, J lost 1 base, and 0 bases stayed unmatched. The CDR3 loop spans 15 amino acids. The germline gives CDR1 MNHNS, CDR2 SASEGT. DNA of the CDR3: TGTGCCAGCAGTGAAGCAGCGGGGGGCACAGATACGCAGTATTTT. Encoded protein: CASSEAAGGTDTQYF.

This clone was seen a few times. The chain is built from TRBV12-5 and TRBJ2-7; 8 positions match TRBD1. Per the germline V gene, CDR1 is LGHNT and CDR2 is FRNRAP. This CDR3 has 14 amino acids. The V and J ends lost 6 bases and 5 bases, in that order; junction bases with no gene match: 9. This chain's CDR3 is CASGEFGTGHEQYF. The CDR3 DNA reads as TGTGCTAGTGGCGAATTCGGGACAGGCCACGAGCAGTACTTC.

The chain uses TRBV6-5 and TRBJ1-5; 7 bases fit TRBD1. From germline, CDR1 is MNHEY and CDR2 SVGAGI. The CDR3 runs to 14 residues. With V trimmed by 6 bases and J by 0 bases, 2 bases remained unmatched. CDR3 in DNA: TGTGCCAGCAGGGGGACAGCTAGCAATCAGCCCCAGCATTTT. Protein sequence: CASRGTASNQPQHF.

This clone was detected only a few times. The V gene is TRBV15, the J gene TRBJ2-7; possible D gene TRBD1, 6 bases. CDR1 is LNHNV, CDR2 YYDKDF, per germline (reference sequence). Trimming left V 5 bases short and J 4 bases short, with 18 bases between. The CDR3 loop spans 15 amino acids. The DNA for the CDR3 is TGTGCCACCAGCTTACCTCGACAGGCCAATTACGAGCAGTACTTC. Its protein product is CATSLPRQANYEQYF.

The rearrangement joins TRBV7-2 to TRBJ1-2; D gene ambiguous. The CDR3 runs 12 residues. The V end lost 5 bases, the J end lost 4 bases, and 8 bases lay between the germline ends. The germline gives CDR1 SGHTA, CDR2 FQGNSA. CDR3 residues: CASSRMSYGYTF. The CDR3 nucleotides read TGTGCCAGCAGCAGAATGAGCTATGGCTACACCTTC.

The sample holds one count of this clone. The chain is built from TRBV2 and TRBJ2-1; TRBD2 matches 10 bases. The CDR3 spans 14 residues. The V segment lost 8 bases and the J segment 12 bases; nucleotides outside the gene matches: 13. Germline CDR1 and CDR2: SNHLY and FYNNEI. CDR3 protein: CASSVGGTSVGQFF. CDR3 nucleotide sequence: TGTGCCAGCTCTGTGGGGGGGACTAGCGTAGGGCAGTTCTTC.

V gene TRBV7-2 combines with J gene TRBJ2-7; 11 bases are a match to TRBD1. The CDR3 sequence is 13 residues long. Trimming removed 10 bases from V and 5 bases from J; junction bases left unmatched: 7. From germline, CDR1 is SGHTA and CDR2 FQGNSA. The CDR3 DNA sequence: TGTGCCAAAGGACAGGGGGCGGTCCACGAGCAGTACTTC. Translation: CAKGQGAVHEQYF.

The J gene is TRBJ1-5, the V gene TRBV2, with D possibly TRBD1 on 5 matching bases. The CDR3 has 13 amino acids. V gave up 7 bases and J gave up 7 bases, with 14 bases separating them. Germline V gene lookup returns CDR1 SNHLY and CDR2 FYNNEI. The CDR3 loop is CASTRQFNQPQHF. The DNA of the CDR3 is TGTGCCAGCACTAGACAGTTCAACCAGCCCCAGCATTTT.

The chain carries TRBV10-3 and TRBJ1-6; 9 bases map to TRBD1. This CDR3 has 15 residues. Germline V CDR1 and CDR2: ENHRY, SYGVKD. The ends lost 3 bases at V and 9 bases at J; junction bases unmatched: 6. DNA of the CDR3: TGTGCCATCAGTGACGGGACAGGGAACGGTTCACCCCTCCACTTT. Amino acids: CAISDGTGNGSPLHF.

This chain uses TRBV27 with TRBJ2-5; a weak D match, TRBD1 (6 bases). The end of the DNA fits TRBJ2-7 better, so the J call may be wrong. The CDR3 spans 11 residues. The germline gives CDR1 MNHEY, CDR2 SMNVEV (reference sequence). CDR3 residues: CASLGQNEQYF. In nucleotides, the CDR3 is TGTGCCAGCCTCGGACAGAACGAGCAGTACTTC.

The chain's CDR3 is CAWIESTGAYEQYF. CDR3 sequence (DNA): TGTGCCTGGATTGAGTCGACAGGGGCCTACGAGCAGTACTTC. The chain recombines TRBV30 with TRBJ2-5, with 8 bases matching TRBD1. The J call is in doubt because the DNA end fits TRBJ2-7 better. The CDR3 loop spans 14 amino acids. Per germline, CDR1 GTSNPN and CDR2 SVGIG (reference sequence).

The J gene is TRBJ2-5, the V gene TRBV7-3; D possibly corresponds to TRBD2 (6 bases). Trimming pared 5 bases from V and 3 bases from J, leaving 16 bases between. Germline CDR1 SGHTA, CDR2 FQGTGA. The CDR3 has 15 amino acids. The CDR3 sequence is CASSQWGTSEETQYF. The CDR3 DNA is TGTGCCAGCAGCCAGTGGGGGACTTCGGAAGAGACCCAGTACTTC.

The chain uses TRBV2 and TRBJ2-2; weak D call: TRBD2 (6 bases). The CDR3 is made up of 13 amino acids. Germline CDR1 is SNHLY and CDR2 is FYNNEI. The V and J ends lost 1 base and 7 bases respectively, with 7 bases between them. CDR3: CASSEGRGGELFF. The CDR3 nucleotides are TGTGCCAGCAGTGAAGGGAGGGGCGGGGAGCTGTTTTTT.

The chain uses TRBV18 and TRBJ2-7, with 10 bases that match TRBD1. Unmatched junction bases numbered 3, after V lost 5 bases and J lost 2 bases. Germline CDR1 and CDR2: KGHSH and LQKENI. CDR3 length: 14 residues. The CDR3 bases are TGTGCCAGCTCAGGCGGACAGGGGGCCTACGAGCAGTACTTC. It yields the protein CASSGGQGAYEQYF. The variable domain in full, completed from reference TRBV18 and TRBJ2-7, reads NAGVMQNPRHLVRRRGQEARLRCSPMKGHSHVYWYRQLPEEGLKFMVYLQKENIIDESGMPKERFSAEFPKEGPSILRIQQVVRGDSAAYFCASSGGQGAYEQYFGPGTRLTVT.

This clone has only one observation. J is TRBJ1-3 and V is TRBV6-6; 8 positions match TRBD1. The CDR3 has 14 residues. Germline CDR1 is MNHNY and CDR2 is SVGAGI (reference sequence). V lost 6 bases, J lost 8 bases, and 9 bases stayed unmatched. Here the CDR3 reads CASRNFGQGDTIYF. For the CDR3, the DNA is TGTGCCAGCAGAAATTTCGGACAGGGAGACACCATATATTTT.

The V and J genes are TRBV9 and TRBJ1-2; tentatively, D is TRBD1 (5 bases). Trimming shortened V by 2 bases and J by 3 bases, and 14 bases separated the two germline ends. CDR1 is SGDLS and CDR2 is YYNGEE in the germline V gene. This CDR3 region has 15 residues. The CDR3 loop is CASSVIQAAHYGYTF. For the CDR3, the DNA is TGTGCCAGCAGCGTTATACAGGCGGCTCACTATGGCTACACCTTC.

The CDR3 sequence: CASSPDTGLGVFNEQFF. For the CDR3, the DNA is TGTGCCAGCAGTCCTGATACGGGACTAGGGGTTTTCAATGAGCAGTTCTTC. V and J are TRBV7-9 and TRBJ2-1; TRBD2 matches at 8 bases. The CDR3 has 17 residues. Germline CDR1 SEHNR, CDR2 FQNEAQ (reference sequence). With V trimmed by 6 bases and J by 6 bases, 16 bases remained unmatched.

V usage is TRBV19 and J usage is TRBJ2-7, with 8 bases fitting TRBD1. V was clipped by 5 bases and J by 1 base; unmatched bases: 4. Per the germline V gene, CDR1 is LNHDA and CDR2 is SQIVND (reference sequence). The CDR3 length is 14 residues. The CDR3 nucleotides are TGTGCCAGTAGTTTCCGGGACAGGTCCTACGAGCAGTACTTC. This gives the protein CASSFRDRSYEQYF.

The chain uses TRBV10-1 and TRBJ1-2; 8 bases fit TRBD1. The V gene end was trimmed by 7 bases and the J gene end by 4 bases; junction bases not matched to a gene: 11. The CDR3 is made up of 15 amino acids. Germline lookup yields CDR1 WNHNN and CDR2 SYGVQD (reference sequence). The CDR3 DNA reads TGCGCCAGCATCCCGGGACAGGAGGATCTCTATGGCTACACCTTC. Its protein is CASIPGQEDLYGYTF.

V gene TRBV10-3 combines with J gene TRBJ2-3; D is possibly TRBD1 (5 bases). V gave up 5 bases and J gave up 5 bases, with 14 bases separating them. The length of the CDR3 is 14 residues. From germline, CDR1 is ENHRY and CDR2 SYGVKD. The CDR3 sequence: CAISLSRQGDTQYF. CDR3 bases: TGTGCCATCAGTCTGAGTAGGCAGGGAGATACGCAGTATTTT.

The gene calls are TRBV7-2 and TRBJ2-7, with 8 bases aligning to TRBD1. The CDR3 has 16 residues. V trimming: 8 bases; J trimming: 4 bases; junction bases outside the gene matches: 16. Germline CDR1 is SGHTA and CDR2 is FQGNSA. This chain's CDR3 is CASGKTGAVKIYEQYF. In DNA, the CDR3 is TGTGCCAGCGGCAAGACAGGGGCCGTCAAGATTTACGAGCAGTACTTC.